One and the same sample provided the 28 T cell receptor beta chains below, sequenced in a study of technical replicates of blood from a few donors. Generated by immunoSEQ multiplex PCR, the TCRdb table keeps only in-frame clones and is missing some. The top ten clones hold 0.25% to 0.35% of a sample with about 97,000 clones, just under 95% of them seen once. Input material: T cells isolated from PBMCs. The receptors here all came from a human donor in good health.

J is TRBJ2-2 and V is TRBV6-4; 7 positions match TRBD2. CDR1 and CDR2 (germline): MRHNA, SNTAGT. Trimming removed 7 bases from V and 7 bases from J; junction bases left unmatched: 6. The CDR3 consists of 13 residues. The CDR3 DNA reads TGTGCCAGCACGTCGGGGGGAGACGGGGAGCTGTTTTTT. This sequence encodes CASTSGGDGELFF.

This clone appeared a single time. The chain combines TRBV18 with TRBJ2-1; D is perhaps TRBD2 (6 bases). Trimming removed 4 bases at V and 10 bases at J, with 17 bases between. Germline V CDR1 and CDR2: KGHSH, LQKENI. CDR3 length equals 14 residues. CDR3: CASSHNSGLVEQFF. For the CDR3, the DNA is TGTGCCAGCTCACACAATAGCGGTCTCGTAGAGCAGTTCTTC.

The chain is built from TRBV11-2 and TRBJ2-1; 11 nucleotides match TRBD2. Germline V CDR1 and CDR2: SGHAT, FQNNGV. Trimming cost V 5 bases and J 7 bases; bases outside gene matches: 16. There are 18 residues in the CDR3. The CDR3 bases are TGTGCCAGCAGCCAAGAAGTAGCGGGAGGGCTTCAGAGGAATGAGCAGTTCTTC. It specifies CASSQEVAGGLQRNEQFF.

The J gene is TRBJ2-1, the V gene TRBV6-5, with D possibly being TRBD2 (6 bases). V lost 2 bases to trimming and J lost 4 bases, with 15 bases between them. Germline V gene sequence: CDR1 MNHEY, CDR2 SVGAGI. CDR3 size: 16 residues. CDR3 amino acids: CASSYPRERKYNEQFF. The CDR3 DNA follows: TGTGCCAGCAGTTACCCCCGGGAGAGGAAATACAATGAGCAGTTCTTC.

The CDR3 DNA sequence: TGTGCCATCAGTGACGGGACAGGGTCCTACGAGCAGTACTTC. Translation gives CAISDGTGSYEQYF. This chain connects TRBV10-3 to TRBJ2-5, with 9 bases lining up with TRBD1. Gene TRBJ2-7 matches the end of the DNA better, so the J call may be wrong. CDR3 length equals 14 residues. Per the germline V gene, CDR1 is ENHRY and CDR2 is SYGVKD.

The genes are TRBV6-1 and TRBJ2-2, with D hard to call. This CDR3 is built from 14 residues. V was pared by 6 bases and J by 5 bases, with 13 bases between. From germline, CDR1 is MNHNS and CDR2 SASEGT. CDR3 in DNA: TGTGCCAGCAGAGTGGAGACGATAACCGGGGAGCTGTTTTTT. Amino acid sequence: CASRVETITGELFF.

This clone was seen just once. The germline gene is not matched at one end of the junction; a read error may be the cause. V gene TRBV20-1 combines with J gene TRBJ2-1; D perhaps matches TRBD1 (7 bases). This CDR3 is 10 amino acids long. Germline values: CDR1 DFQATT, CDR2 SNEGSKA (reference sequence). The CDR3 reads CAGTANEQFF. As DNA, the CDR3 is TGTGCGGGGACAGCCAATGAGCAGTTCTTC.

The chain uses TRBV5-3 and TRBJ2-1; 13 nucleotides match TRBD2. TRBV5-3 is placed among ORFs of uncertain function. The CDR3 loop spans 16 amino acids. V dropped 0 bases and J dropped 4; count of bases not matched to a gene: 1. DNA for the CDR3: TGTGCCAGAAGCTTGGCGACTAGCGGGAGGTACAATGAGCAGTTCTTC. Residues: CARSLATSGRYNEQFF.

The chain has TRBV28 and TRBJ2-2, with 7 bases that match TRBD1. The germline CDR1 and CDR2 sequences are MDHEN and SYDVKM. V was clipped by 6 bases and J by 8 bases; unmatched bases: 15. This CDR3 spans 16 amino acids. The CDR3 bases are TGTGCCAGCAGCACTGACAGGGAATTGGATTTTGGGGAGCTGTTTTTT. Its translation: CASSTDRELDFGELFF.

The chain uses TRBV25-1 and TRBJ1-1; D not certain. This CDR3 contains 11 residues. Per germline, CDR1 MGHDK and CDR2 SYGVNS. Trimming left V 1 base short and J 8 bases short, with 5 bases between. The CDR3 region is CASSESGEAFF. CDR3 nucleotides: TGTGCCAGCAGTGAATCCGGGGAAGCTTTCTTT.

The chain uses TRBV9 and TRBJ2-2, with D possibly matching TRBD2 (5 bases). V was clipped by 0 bases and J by 8 bases, with 8 bases between them. Looked up from germline, CDR1 is SGDLS and CDR2 is YYNGEE. CDR3 length: 13 amino acids. CDR3 sequence reads: CASSVGGPGELFF. CDR3 in DNA: TGTGCCAGCAGCGTAGGAGGGCCTGGGGAGCTGTTTTTT. Full variable domain (missing parts from reference TRBV9 and TRBJ2-2): DSGVTQTPKHLITATGQRVTLRCSPRSGDLSVYWYQQSLDQGLQFLIQYYNGEERAKGNILERFSAQQFPDLHSELNLSSLELGDSALYFCASSVGGPGELFFGEGSRLTVL.

The V and J genes are TRBV19 and TRBJ1-2; D is undetermined. The CDR3 length is 15 residues. The V end was cut by 3 bases, the J end by 2 bases, with 13 bases between. CDR1 LNHDA and CDR2 SQIVND come from the germline V gene (reference sequence). The CDR3 reads CASSMYEGMNYGYTF. The DNA of the CDR3 is TGTGCCAGTAGTATGTATGAGGGTATGAACTATGGCTACACCTTC. The entire variable domain, with the rest obtained from reference TRBV19 and TRBJ1-2, is as follows: DGGITQSPKYLFRKEGQNVTLSCEQNLNHDAMYWYRQDPGQGLRLIYYSQIVNDFQKGDIAEGYSVSREKKESFPLTVTSAQKNPTAFYLCASSMYEGMNYGYTFGSGTRLTVV.

The chain joins TRBV15 to TRBJ1-2; D is perhaps TRBD1 (6 bases). This CDR3 contains 14 residues. Deletions cut 0 bases from V and 5 bases from J, with 10 bases between. Germline-derived CDR1 and CDR2 are LNHNV and YYDKDF (reference sequence). This CDR3 reads CATSREGGGYGYTF. CDR3 sequence (DNA): TGTGCCACCAGCAGAGAAGGGGGGGGGTATGGCTACACCTTC.

The chain employs TRBV29-1 and TRBJ1-2, with 8 positions matching TRBD1. This CDR3 spans 13 amino acids. In germline, CDR1 is SQVTM, CDR2 ANQGSEA. Trimming at V came to 5 bases and at J to 2 bases, leaving 4 bases not matched to a gene. This chain's CDR3 is CSVWYRGNYGYTF. In DNA, the CDR3 is TGCAGCGTTTGGTACAGGGGGAACTATGGCTACACCTTC.

The gene calls are TRBV7-2 and TRBJ1-5, with D perhaps matching TRBD1 (6 bases). V lost 3 bases and J 5 bases, leaving 11 bases between the germline ends. The CDR3 consists of 14 residues. Germline V gives CDR1 SGHTA, CDR2 FQGNSA. The DNA for the CDR3 is TGTGCCAGCAGCTTCGACAGGCTTCATCAGCCCCAGCATTTT. Translated: CASSFDRLHQPQHF.

The chain employs TRBV28 and TRBJ2-7, with D perhaps matching TRBD2 (5 bases). Trimming shortened V by 5 bases and J by 0 bases, and 14 bases separated the two germline ends. This CDR3 contains 15 residues. Germline V lookup: CDR1 MDHEN, CDR2 SYDVKM. Written as DNA, the CDR3 is TGTGCCAGCAGTCTTATTATTACTAGCTCCTACGAGCAGTACTTC. Translation: CASSLIITSSYEQYF.

The genes are TRBV21-1 and TRBJ2-4; the D call TRBD1 from the table was never checked on the DNA. TRBV21-1 is a known pseudogene. The CDR3 runs to 17 residues. The chain's CDR3 is CASSKGIEGEAKNIQYF. The CDR3 coding sequence is TGTGCCAGCAGCAAAGGTATTGAGGGGGAGGCCAAAAACATTCAGTACTTC.

CDR3 nucleotides: TGTGCCAGCAGCGTAGGCTGGACAGGCTACGAGCAGTACTTC. Translated, it gives CASSVGWTGYEQYF. This chain links TRBV9 with TRBJ2-7, with TRBD1 identical over 7 bases. The CDR3 sequence is 14 residues long. Germline-derived CDR1 and CDR2 are SGDLS and YYNGEE. The trim removed 0 bases at V and 3 bases at J, leaving 3 bases unmatched.

This sequence joins TRBV19 and TRBJ1-1; a possible D gene is TRBD1 (5 bases). V was trimmed by 5 bases and J by 1 base, leaving 8 bases between them. The CDR3 is 13 amino acids. CDR1 and CDR2 (germline): LNHDA, SQIVND (reference sequence). DNA of the CDR3: TGTGCCAGTAGTCCCAGGGAGAACACTGAAGCTTTCTTT. This encodes CASSPRENTEAFF.

This clone was observed once. CDR3 in DNA: TGTGCCAGCAGTCCGACTAGCGGGAGGTACCAAGAGACCCAGTACTTC. Amino acid sequence: CASSPTSGRYQETQYF. The chain is built from TRBV5-4 and TRBJ2-5; 13 bases map to TRBD2. CDR1 SGHNT and CDR2 YYREEE come from the germline V gene (reference sequence). With V trimmed by 5 bases and J by 0 bases, 4 bases remained unmatched. The CDR3 has 16 amino acids.

Only a few counts were recorded for this clone. The chain employs TRBV7-2 and TRBJ1-1; 8 nucleotides line up with TRBD1. Germline assignment: CDR1 SGHTA and CDR2 FQGNSA. The CDR3 runs to 13 residues. Trimming cost V 5 bases and J 6 bases; bases outside gene matches: 5. CDR3 amino acids: CASSPDRGSEAFF. The CDR3 DNA follows: TGTGCCAGCAGCCCAGACAGGGGCTCTGAAGCTTTCTTT. The full variable domain, rest sourced from reference TRBV7-2 and TRBJ1-1, is GAGVSQSPSNKVTEKGKDVELRCDPISGHTALYWYRQSLGQGLEFLIYFQGNSAPDKSGLPSDRFSAERTGGSVSTLTIQRTQQEDSAVYLCASSPDRGSEAFFGQGTRLTVV.

The chain recombines TRBV4-3 with TRBJ2-1; TRBD2 might be the D (6 bases). This CDR3 has 13 amino acids. Trimming left V 4 bases short and J 9 bases short, with 13 bases between. Germline V lookup: CDR1 LGHNA, CDR2 YSLEER. DNA of the CDR3: TGCGCCAGCAGCCGACCACTAGCTGGTGAGCAGTTCTTC. It encodes CASSRPLAGEQFF.

The rearrangement uses TRBV28 and TRBJ2-5, with a weak D call TRBD1 (6 bases). V was clipped by 4 bases and J by 2 bases, with 11 bases between them. The germline V gene encodes CDR1 MDHEN and CDR2 SYDVKM. The CDR3 has 14 residues. The CDR3 sequence is CASSWSGTQETQYF. CDR3 in DNA: TGTGCCAGCAGTTGGTCAGGGACACAAGAGACCCAGTACTTC. The variable domain in full, with the rest retrieved from reference TRBV28 and TRBJ2-5, is DVKVTQSSRYLVKRTGEKVFLECVQDMDHENMFWYRQDPGLGLRLIYFSYDVKMKEKGDIPEGYSVSREKKERFSLILESASTNQTSMYLCASSWSGTQETQYFGPGTRLLVL.

The J gene is TRBJ1-2, the V gene TRBV7-9; the D is unclear. This CDR3 region has 13 residues. The V gene's germline CDR1 is SEHNR and CDR2 FQNEAQ (reference sequence). Trimming took off 2 bases at V and 2 bases at J, with 6 bases between the two ends. CDR3 in amino acids: CASSLNRNYGYTF. The CDR3 bases are TGTGCCAGCAGCTTAAACAGAAACTATGGCTACACCTTC.

The chain carries TRBV6-5 and TRBJ1-1; D not certain. This CDR3 region has 13 residues. Germline CDR1 MNHEY, CDR2 SVGAGI. V was shortened by 5 bases and J by 5 bases, with 12 bases between the two germline ends. The CDR3 DNA reads as TGTGCCAGCAGTCTCGACATACAGACTGAAGCTTTCTTT. Translation: CASSLDIQTEAFF.

CDR3 bases: TGCGCCAGCAGCCCACCCGAGTCAGAGCGGGAGGATTACTACGAGCAGTACTTC. Translation gives CASSPPESEREDYYEQYF. The chain employs TRBV5-1 and TRBJ2-7; 9 positions match TRBD2. This CDR3 contains 18 residues. The junction had 17 bases not matched to a gene; V was cut back by 4 bases and J by 3 bases. CDR1 is SGHRS and CDR2 is YFSETQ in the germline V gene.

The CDR3 DNA follows: TGTGCCAGCAGCTTCAGAAGTCAAGAGACCCAGTACTTC. This translates into CASSFRSQETQYF. This chain links TRBV5-6 with TRBJ2-5; D is uncertain. The CDR3 has 13 residues. V lost 2 bases and J lost 2, with 7 bases in between. The germline V gene encodes CDR1 SGHDT and CDR2 YYEEEE.

The rearrangement links TRBV19 to TRBJ2-7; D may be TRBD2 (6 bases). This CDR3 is 15 amino acids long. The germline V gene encodes CDR1 LNHDA and CDR2 SQIVND (reference sequence). Trimming took 6 bases from V and 2 from J, leaving 17 bases between them. The DNA for the CDR3 is TGTGCCAGTAGCGGGGCGACGCGGGGAACCTACGAGCAGTACTTC. Protein product: CASSGATRGTYEQYF.